This TCR beta chain was recorded in a study of T cells in Graves' hyperthyroidism and ophthalmopathy. The CDR3 length is 13 residues. Trimming cost V 6 bases and J 3 bases, with 9 bases left between them. Using RNA transcripts as the source, TCR beta CDR3 regions were amplified. The HTBI primer set drove a first-round RT-PCR of the TCR CDR3. TCRdb reprocessed the multiplex PCR reads with MiXCR, giving one entry per CDR3 protein. The sample holds some 600,000 distinct CDR3 sequences, about 15% seen once. On this clonotype: Its antigen is as yet unknown.

Study results and limitations: Most thyroid clonotypes expanded above 0.001 were also detected in blood. Classification by a 13 V-J model distinguished ophthalmopathy from stable hyperthyroidism.

In patients aged 18 to 65, hyperthyroidism was newly diagnosed, with duration under 2 months. Fresh 10 ml peripheral blood yielded PBMCs. The sequenced sample was blood. V usage is TRBV12-3 or TRBV12-4 and J usage is TRBJ1-5; D remains ambiguous. The TCR comes from a woman aged 25 to 39 with Graves' hyperthyroidism that later progressed to Graves' ophthalmopathy. The CDR3 coding sequence is TGTGCCAGCAGACTTAATCCCAATCAGCCCCAGCATTTT. Translating it yields CASRLNPNQPQHF.